A selection of T cell receptor beta chains follows, all from one sample in a study of vaccination effects on CD4 cells after COVID-19. No antigen has been identified for these receptors. The method was immunoSEQ multiplex PCR; TCRdb's version includes in-frame clones alone and lacks a portion of them. This table has tens of thousands of clones, approximately 70% appearing once. The sequenced sample was CD4+ T cells from PBMCs cultured with a peptide pool, obtained before COVID-19 vaccination. The source of these receptors is a human donor who had a prior SARS-CoV-2 infection. Both conserved end residues are part of each CDR3. A D gene is named only where the DNA matches it firmly. Clone size, where shown, is once, few, many, or a class for clones that have expanded.

j_call clone_size d_call v_call cdr3_aa cdr3_nt
TRBJ2-7 few NA TRBV7-9 CAAARGAYEQYF TGTGCCGCAGCACGTGGAGCCTACGAGCAGTACTTC
TRBJ1-3 NA NA TRBV7-9 CASTIGRNSGNTIYF TGTGCCAGCACCATAGGGAGGAACTCTGGAAACACCATATATTTT
TRBJ2-7 NA TRBD2 TRBV7-3 CASSLEASGSLREQYF TGTGCCAGCAGCTTAGAGGCTAGCGGGAGTCTAAGGGAGCAGTACTTC
TRBJ1-4 once TRBD1 TRBV19 CASSSGTGSLFEKLFF TGTGCCAGTAGTTCCGGGACAGGGTCTCTTTTTGAAAAACTGTTTTTT
TRBJ1-2 NA TRBD1 TRBV9 CASSAGQGDGYTF TGTGCCAGCAGCGCGGGACAGGGAGACGGCTACACCTTC
TRBJ1-5 few NA TRBV7-2 CASSRGDQPQHF TGTGCCAGCAGCCGCGGGGATCAGCCCCAGCATTTT
TRBJ2-1 NA NA TRBV7-2 CASSPSPRHWQFF TGTGCCAGCAGCCCCTCCCCTCGGCATTGGCAGTTCTTC
TRBJ2-1 once NA TRBV30 CAWSVGSYNEQFF TGTGCCTGGAGTGTCGGAAGCTACAATGAGCAGTTCTTC
TRBJ1-6 NA NA TRBV5-1 CASSLWVENSPLHF TGCGCCAGCAGCTTGTGGGTAGAGAATTCACCCCTCCACTTT
TRBJ2-5 NA NA TRBV2 CASSVRREETQYF TGTGCCAGCAGTGTCCGCAGGGAAGAGACCCAGTACTTC
TRBJ2-2 NA TRBD1 TRBV5-4 CASSTKTGTDTGELFF TGTGCCAGCAGCACGAAGACAGGGACGGACACCGGGGAGCTGTTTTTT
TRBJ1-5 NA TRBD1 TRBV7-2 CASSQTGGDQPQHF TGTGCCAGCAGCCAGACAGGGGGCGATCAGCCCCAGCATTTT
TRBJ2-3 NA NA TRBV11-1 CASSLPELGADTQYF TGTGCCAGCAGCTTACCCGAGTTGGGGGCGGATACGCAGTATTTT
TRBJ2-4 NA NA TRBV19 CASSIGQKNIQYF TGTGCCAGTAGTATCGGACAAAAAAACATTCAGTACTTC
TRBJ1-1 NA NA TRBV24-1 CATSDGATGAGTEAFF TGTGCCACCAGTGATGGGGCCACTGGGGCGGGGACTGAAGCTTTCTTT
TRBJ2-5 few TRBD2 TRBV7-2 CASSRDGGWETQYF TGTGCCAGCAGCAGAGACGGGGGGTGGGAGACCCAGTACTTC
TRBJ2-1 NA NA TRBV6-1 CASNEVGDEQFF TGTGCCAGCAATGAAGTCGGTGATGAGCAGTTCTTC
TRBJ2-7 NA NA TRBV18 CASSPVWGDEQYF TGTGCCAGCTCACCAGTCTGGGGAGACGAGCAGTACTTC
TRBJ2-2 NA TRBD2 TRBV19 CASGLAGGRDTGELFF TGTGCCAGTGGACTAGCGGGAGGGCGTGACACCGGGGAGCTGTTTTTT
TRBJ2-7 NA TRBD1 TRBV10-3 CAISESITNTGEIYEQYF TGTGCCATCAGTGAGTCGATAACAAATACAGGGGAAATTTACGAGCAGTACTTC
TRBJ2-5 NA NA TRBV11-3 CASSPRAMTETQYF TGTGCCAGCAGCCCCAGGGCAATGACGGAGACCCAGTACTTC
TRBJ2-2 NA NA TRBV10-3 CAISESAAVWGQLFF TGTGCCATCAGTGAGTCAGCCGCCGTATGGGGTCAGCTGTTTTTT
TRBJ2-1 few NA TRBV4-1 CASSSGYLGLSYNEQFF TGCGCCAGCAGTTCGGGGTACCTAGGTCTAAGCTACAATGAGCAGTTCTTC
TRBJ1-3 NA TRBD1 TRBV18 CASSPQTGTGYGNTIYF TGTGCCAGCTCACCGCAAACCGGGACAGGGTATGGAAACACCATATATTTT
TRBJ2-5 NA NA TRBV7-9 CASSFGSRGSQYF TGTGCCAGCAGCTTTGGGTCGAGGGGGAGCCAGTACTTC
TRBJ2-4 NA NA TRBV6-6 CASSPRNSPVAKNIQYF TGTGCCAGCAGTCCCCGAAACTCCCCCGTAGCCAAAAACATTCAGTACTTC
TRBJ2-1 NA TRBD2 TRBV19 CASSPRTGGLRKFF TGTGCCAGTAGTCCCCGGACGGGGGGGCTCCGCAAGTTCTTC
TRBJ1-2 NA NA TRBV2 CASIFSGSNYGYTF TGTGCCAGCATTTTTTCCGGGAGTAACTATGGCTACACCTTC
TRBJ2-2 NA TRBD1 TRBV7-8 CASSHRTGAAEWTGELFF TGTGCCAGCAGCCACCGGACAGGGGCGGCCGAGTGGACCGGGGAGCTGTTTTTT
TRBJ2-1 NA NA TRBV7-9 CASSPSPQSNEQFF TGTGCCAGCAGCCCGTCCCCTCAAAGCAATGAGCAGTTCTTC
TRBJ2-1 NA TRBD2 TRBV6-1 CASSEAGLAQFF TGTGCCAGCAGTGAAGCGGGACTAGCCCAGTTCTTC
TRBJ1-4 NA NA TRBV6-5 CASRRASTNEKLFF TGTGCCAGCCGAAGGGCCTCCACTAATGAAAAACTGTTTTTT
TRBJ2-7 NA NA TRBV2 CASSEALGIGKGYF TGTGCCAGCAGTGAAGCGCTCGGGATCGGTAAGGGGTACTTC
TRBJ2-7 once NA TRBV5-1 CASSLGQGRLYEQYF TGCGCCAGCAGCTTGGGGCAGGGGCGACTCTACGAGCAGTACTTC